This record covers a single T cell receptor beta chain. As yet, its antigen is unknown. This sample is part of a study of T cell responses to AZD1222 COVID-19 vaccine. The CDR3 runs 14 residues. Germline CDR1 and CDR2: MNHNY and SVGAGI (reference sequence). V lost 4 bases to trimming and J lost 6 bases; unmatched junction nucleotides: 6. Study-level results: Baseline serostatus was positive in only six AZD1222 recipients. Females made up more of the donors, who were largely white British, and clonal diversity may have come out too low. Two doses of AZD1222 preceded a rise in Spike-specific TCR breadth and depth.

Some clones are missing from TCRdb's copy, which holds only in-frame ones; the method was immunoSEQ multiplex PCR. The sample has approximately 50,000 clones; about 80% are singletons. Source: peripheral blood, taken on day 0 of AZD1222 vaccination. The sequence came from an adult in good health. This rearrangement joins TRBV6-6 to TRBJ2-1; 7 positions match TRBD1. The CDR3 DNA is TGTGCCAGCAGTTGGGTACAGGGGTCCAATGAGCAGTTCTTC. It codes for CASSWVQGSNEQFF.